This T cell receptor beta chain was recovered during a study of cytomegalovirus exposure and HLA in healthy donors. The PCR contained 60 Vbeta and 13 Jbeta primers. Assay used: immunoSEQ multiplex PCR; TCRdb lists only in-frame clones, some missing. The sample has around 100,000 clones; roughly 80% are singletons. J was trimmed by 4 bases and V by 7 bases; bases with no gene match: 9. The CDR3 has 15 amino acids. Germline V gene lookup returns CDR1 MNHNS and CDR2 SASEGT. This chain links TRBV6-1 with TRBJ1-5; TRBD1 agrees at 8 bases. This TCR was sampled from a male donor in good health and CMV-seropositive. Sequencing was carried out using PBMCs. The CDR3 coding sequence is TGTGCCAGCACCATACAGGGGGGAGGGAATCAGCCCCAGCATTTT. Translated, it gives CASTIQGGGNQPQHF.